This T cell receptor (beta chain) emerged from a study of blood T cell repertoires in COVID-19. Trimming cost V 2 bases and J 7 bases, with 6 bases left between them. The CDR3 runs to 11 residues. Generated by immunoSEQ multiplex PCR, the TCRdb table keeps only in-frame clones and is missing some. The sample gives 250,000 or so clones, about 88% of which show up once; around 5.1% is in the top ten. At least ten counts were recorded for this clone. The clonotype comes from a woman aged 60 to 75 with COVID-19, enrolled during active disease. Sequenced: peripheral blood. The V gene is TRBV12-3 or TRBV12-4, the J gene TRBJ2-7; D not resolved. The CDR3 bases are TGTGCCAGCAGTTTATCGCAGGAGCAGTACTTC. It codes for CASSLSQEQYF.